This is a list of T cell receptor beta chains from one sample in a study of T cells expressing NK-cell markers. No DNA is given; TCRdb re-called the 5' RACE reads and lists each CDR3 protein once. This table lists 500,000 to 700,000 distinct CDR3 sequences. Sequences were obtained from blood T cells: a sorted CD56 or NKG2C T cell subset, CD4+ or CD8+ T cells, or bulk PBMC T cells (not recorded which). The receptors were gathered from a man between 18 and 35 years old in good health. Both conserved end residues are part of each CDR3.

v_gene	len	j_gene	CDR3aa
TRBV5-1	16	TRBJ1-5	CASSPGTVNSNQPQHF
TRBV12-3/TRBV12-4	16	TRBJ2-1	CASSLGLRTAYNEQFF
TRBV5-1	14	TRBJ2-7	CASSLAEGPYEQYF
TRBV5-6	16	TRBJ1-2	CASRKDLAGGLVGYTF
TRBV28	15	TRBJ2-1	CASRSVGTGINEQFF
TRBV18	17	TRBJ2-1	CASSPTTTRQETNEQFF
TRBV7-2	12	TRBJ2-1	CASSPPSLDRFF
TRBV5-1	14	TRBJ1-2	CASSFGGMDYGYTF
TRBV3-1	12	TRBJ2-3	CASKSNKDTQYF
TRBV10-3	14	TRBJ2-7	CATGDPGLAAEQYF
TRBV5-1	16	TRBJ1-5	CASSLSAGGTYQPQHF
TRBV7-8	15	TRBJ1-1	CASSSAGQFGTEAFF
TRBV6-1	17	TRBJ2-7	CASREKDRDRASYEQYF
TRBV20-1	13	TRBJ2-7	CSAPSGKSYEQYF
TRBV20-1	13	TRBJ2-5	CSARGEMGETQYF
TRBV24-1	14	TRBJ2-1	CATTKGRGYNEQFF
TRBV28	13	TRBJ1-2	CASSQGPNYGYTF
TRBV5-1	17	TRBJ2-1	CATRKTAAKSSYNEQFF
TRBV12-3/TRBV12-4	13	TRBJ2-7	CASRRDWSYEQYF
TRBV6-5	13	TRBJ1-4	CASQAWGGEKLFF
TRBV27	13	TRBJ2-4	CASNPPGRSIQYF
TRBV12-3/TRBV12-4	15	TRBJ1-2	CASTSARQGAPGYTF
TRBV25-1	14	TRBJ2-1	CASSDRRGYNEQFF
TRBV4-2	18	TRBJ2-7	CASSQESSGTSVPYEQYF
TRBV20-1	17	TRBJ2-1	CSAPSELAGTAYNEQFF
TRBV15	17	TRBJ2-1	CATSSKTPAGNYNEQFF
TRBV4-3	15	TRBJ2-7	CASSETETGRFEQYF
TRBV5-1	16	TRBJ2-1	CASSPGTSGNQNEQFF
TRBV10-3	15	TRBJ2-3	CATYRTSGSTDTQYF
TRBV11-2	14	TRBJ2-2	CASSGGGVTGELFF
TRBV10-3	16	TRBJ1-6	CAISEQHSSYNSPLHF
TRBV15	14	TRBJ2-1	CATQLAGDWNEQFF
TRBV7-9	18	TRBJ1-5	CASSLAARDRGMHQPQHF
TRBV18	15	TRBJ1-3	CASSPQATSGNTIYF
TRBV30	11	TRBJ1-1	CAWSVLEEAFF
TRBV10-3	12	TRBJ2-3	CAIGLASDTQYF
TRBV6-1	14	TRBJ2-3	CASSGRTSPDTQYF
TRBV7-9	17	TRBJ1-1	CASSTRDDGAGGAEAFF
TRBV5-6	17	TRBJ1-1	CASSLQGGFVRGTEAFF
TRBV24-1	15	TRBJ2-1	CATSEGGRSYNEQFF
TRBV27	15	TRBJ1-1	CASSRNKNLNTEAFF
TRBV29-1	14	TRBJ2-2	CSVEAGSLTGELFF
TRBV19	14	TRBJ1-1	CASSTRGGTTEAFF
TRBV29-1	14	TRBJ1-1	CSVGGRGANTEAFF
TRBV4-2	16	TRBJ2-7	CASSQVGQGRNYEQYF
TRBV20-1	16	TRBJ2-1	CSARDRGLALYNEQFF
TRBV10-3	14	TRBJ2-7	CAISDLAGPYEQYF
TRBV25-1	15	TRBJ2-1	CASSEYLGLNNEQFF
TRBV7-9	17	TRBJ2-3	CASSLGVVGPTADTQYF
TRBV12-3/TRBV12-4	13	TRBJ1-2	CASSPGQGNGYTF
TRBV6-2/TRBV6-3	13	TRBJ2-7	CASSWVSTYEQYF
TRBV20-1	19	TRBJ1-1	CSARDFRGSAGGVRTEAFF
TRBV12-3/TRBV12-4	15	TRBJ1-2	CASSLRGGRGYGYTF
TRBV5-5	14	TRBJ1-1	CASSSARVNTEAFF